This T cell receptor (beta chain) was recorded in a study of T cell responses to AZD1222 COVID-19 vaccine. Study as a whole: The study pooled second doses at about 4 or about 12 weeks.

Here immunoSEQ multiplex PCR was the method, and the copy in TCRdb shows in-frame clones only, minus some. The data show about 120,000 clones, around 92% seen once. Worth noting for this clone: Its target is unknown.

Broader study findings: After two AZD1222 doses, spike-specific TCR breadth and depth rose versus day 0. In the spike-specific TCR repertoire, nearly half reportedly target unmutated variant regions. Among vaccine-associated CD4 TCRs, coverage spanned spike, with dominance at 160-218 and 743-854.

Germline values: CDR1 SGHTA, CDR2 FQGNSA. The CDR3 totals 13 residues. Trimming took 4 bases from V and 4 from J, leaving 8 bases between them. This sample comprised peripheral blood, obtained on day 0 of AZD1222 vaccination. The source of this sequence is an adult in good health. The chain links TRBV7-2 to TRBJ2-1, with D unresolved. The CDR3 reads CASSSHAYNEQFF. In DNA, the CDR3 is TGTGCCAGCAGCTCTCATGCGTACAATGAGCAGTTCTTC.